This TCR beta chain was retrieved from a study of T cell repertoires in cytomegalovirus infection. About this clonotype itself: Its matching antigen is unknown.

From the reads, TCRdb called clonotypes with MiXCR, one entry per CDR3 protein. The table has about 89,000 distinct CDR3 sequences, approximately 30% seen once. CDR1 DFQATT and CDR2 SNEGSKA come from the germline V gene (reference sequence). V was pared by 5 bases and J by 0 bases, with 11 bases between. CDR3 length equals 14 residues. Sequences were derived from CD8+ T cells from cultured PBMCs, sampled from culture after CMV antigen stimulation. This sequence was found in a human donor in good health (CMV status not recorded). Some clones in this sample may be carry-over from other donors' samples. This chain uses TRBV20-1 with TRBJ1-5, with D perhaps TRBD1 (6 bases). CDR3 sequence: CSAEGTYSNQPQHF. For the CDR3, the DNA is TGCAGTGCTGAAGGGACATATAGCAATCAGCCCCAGCATTTT.